This TCR beta chain is drawn from a study of T cell responses to AZD1222 COVID-19 vaccine. V was cut by 3 bases and J by 1 base, with 10 bases left in between. The CDR3 consists of 14 residues. Germline V gene lookup returns CDR1 SQVTM and CDR2 ANQGSEA. TCRdb keeps only in-frame clones here, not all; method: immunoSEQ multiplex PCR. There are more than 95,000 clones in the sample; about 87% occur only once, and approximately 4% lies in the top ten. Sequencing used peripheral blood, obtained on day 0 of AZD1222 vaccination. The clonotype was recovered from an adult in good health. This chain joins TRBV29-1 and TRBJ2-4, with D perhaps TRBD1 (5 bases). The CDR3 reads CSVDDSLAKNIQYF. For the CDR3, the DNA is TGCAGCGTTGATGACAGTCTTGCCAAAAACATTCAGTACTTC.